This passage covers 22 T cell receptor beta chains from one sample sequenced in a study of blood T cells in healthy people across ages. PCR was performed a second time for about 6 to 12 cycles using a sample-barcoded 5' primer and a J-beta primer mix. TCRdb re-called the 5' RACE reads with MiXCR, one entry per CDR3 protein. The table lists over 1,200,000 distinct CDR3 sequences, approximately 60% of them singletons. The sample consisted of blood. These receptor sequences come from a man aged 18 to 35 in good health.

The sample holds a few counts of this clonotype. The rearrangement uses TRBV10-3 and TRBJ2-7; TRBD1 aligns across 9 bases. This CDR3 region has 12 residues. The germline CDR1 and CDR2 sequences are ENHRY and SYGVKD. Germline trimming cut 11 bases from V and 3 bases from J; bases unmatched to any gene: 5. The CDR3 DNA follows: TGTGCCTCTACAGGGGGCCACTACGAGCAGTACTTC. Encoded protein: CASTGGHYEQYF.

The CDR3 loop is CASSYSGANQPQHF. The CDR3 region has the DNA TGTGCCAGCAGTTACTCCGGTGCGAATCAGCCCCAGCATTTT. The genes are TRBV6-5 and TRBJ1-5; D uncertain. The ends were cut back, 0 bases at V and 4 bases at J, with 7 bases in the middle. CDR3 length: 14 amino acids. Germline V gene sequence: CDR1 MNHEY, CDR2 SVGAGI.

This clonotype was observed a few times. This chain links TRBV29-1 with TRBJ1-2; D might be TRBD1 (5 bases). The V gene's germline CDR1 is SQVTM and CDR2 ANQGSEA. The CDR3 contains 14 residues. Trimming shortened V by 4 bases and J by 4 bases, and 16 bases separated the two germline ends. For the CDR3, the DNA is TGCAGCGTTGGCACAGGCGCGGCGCCCTATGGCTACACCTTC. It specifies CSVGTGAAPYGYTF. The whole variable domain, filled in from reference TRBV29-1 and TRBJ1-2, reads SAVISQKPSRDICQRGTSLTIQCQVDSQVTMMFWYRQQPGQSLTLIATANQGSEATYESGFVIDKFPISRPNLTFSTLTVSNMSPEDSSIYLCSVGTGAAPYGYTFGSGTRLTVV.

This clonotype was counted a few times. The gene calls are TRBV7-2 and TRBJ2-5; no clear D gene. The V gene lost 1 base and the J gene lost 1 base, with 16 bases spanning the gap. The CDR3 loop spans 17 amino acids. Per the germline V gene, CDR1 is SGHTA and CDR2 is FQGNSA. In DNA form, the CDR3 reads TGTGCCAGCAGCTTAGACTATTCCCCGATCATCCAAGAGACCCAGTACTTC. It codes for CASSLDYSPIIQETQYF. The complete variable domain, with remaining parts taken from reference TRBV7-2 and TRBJ2-5, reads GAGVSQSPSNKVTEKGKDVELRCDPISGHTALYWYRQSLGQGLEFLIYFQGNSAPDKSGLPSDRFSAERTGGSVSTLTIQRTQQEDSAVYLCASSLDYSPIIQETQYFGPGTRLLVL.

J is TRBJ2-1 and V is TRBV29-1, with 9 bases identical to TRBD2. Germline values: CDR1 SQVTM, CDR2 ANQGSEA. The J segment lost 4 bases and the V segment lost 2 bases, leaving 27 bases of the junction unmatched. This CDR3 contains 22 residues. In DNA, the CDR3 is TGCAGCGTTGAATGGGCTAGCGGGACCACCAGGGCGGGGGTACTGGGATACAATGAGCAGTTCTTC. It translates to CSVEWASGTTRAGVLGYNEQFF.

The chain joins TRBV4-1 to TRBJ1-4; 7 bases match TRBD1. CDR3 size: 17 residues. The V segment lost 3 bases and the J segment 2 bases; nucleotides outside the gene matches: 9. Looked up from germline, CDR1 is MGHRA and CDR2 is YSYEKL. The CDR3 nucleotides read TGCGCCAGCAGCCAGGGACAGTCTCTTGGCACTAATGAAAAACTGTTTTTT. Protein sequence: CASSQGQSLGTNEKLFF.

The J gene is TRBJ1-4, the V gene TRBV6-2 or TRBV6-3; 8 bases match TRBD1. V gave up 5 bases and J gave up 0 bases; unmatched junction bases: 5. The length of the CDR3 is 16 residues. CDR1 and CDR2 from the germline V gene are MNHEY and SVGEGT. CDR3 sequence: CASSPGTGATNEKLFF. The CDR3 DNA is TGTGCCAGCAGTCCAGGGACAGGTGCAACTAATGAAAAACTGTTTTTT.

The chain carries TRBV6-1 and TRBJ1-2; 8 bases match TRBD1. Germline V gene sequence: CDR1 MNHNS, CDR2 SASEGT. Germline trimming cut 7 bases from V and 4 bases from J; bases unmatched to any gene: 11. The CDR3 is made up of 15 amino acids. CDR3 residues: CASKSDRDKGYGYTF. The CDR3 bases are TGTGCCAGCAAGTCGGACAGGGACAAAGGCTATGGCTACACCTTC.

The V gene is TRBV7-9, the J gene TRBJ1-2; 10 bases agree with TRBD1. Germline V CDR1 and CDR2: SEHNR, FQNEAQ (reference sequence). CDR3 size: 16 residues. The V gene end was trimmed by 4 bases and the J gene end by 6 bases; junction bases not matched to a gene: 11. Written as DNA, the CDR3 is TGTGCCAGCAGCTCTCCCCGGGGGACAGGGGCAGATGGCTACACCTTC. It encodes CASSSPRGTGADGYTF.

A single count supports this clonotype. The chain carries TRBV28 and TRBJ1-2, with 11 bases that match TRBD1. Germline-derived CDR1 and CDR2 are MDHEN and SYDVKM. The CDR3 runs 15 residues. V was pared by 5 bases and J by 6 bases, with 8 bases of the junction left unmatched. The CDR3 sequence is CASSIGTGGGNGYTF. CDR3 bases: TGTGCCAGCAGTATCGGGACAGGGGGAGGCAATGGCTACACCTTC.

The chain employs TRBV7-2 and TRBJ2-6, with 12 bases matching TRBD2. In germline, CDR1 is SGHTA, CDR2 FQGNSA. V was pared by 5 bases and J by 1 base, with 3 bases of the junction left unmatched. The CDR3 consists of 17 residues. The CDR3 DNA sequence: TGTGCCAGCAGCCCTAGCGGGGGGGCGTCTGGGGCCAACGTCCTGACTTTC. Protein: CASSPSGGASGANVLTF.

The table lists this clonotype with a few counts. The chain combines TRBV7-9 with TRBJ1-2; the match to TRBD1 covers 8 bases. CDR1 and CDR2 from the germline V gene are SEHNR and FQNEAQ (reference sequence). V dropped 3 bases and J dropped 8; count of bases not matched to a gene: 5. This CDR3 has 13 amino acids. CDR3 nucleotide sequence: TGTGCCAGCAGCTTGGACAGGGTTAACGGCTACACCTTC. Encoded protein: CASSLDRVNGYTF.

A single count supports this clonotype. The J gene is TRBJ1-5, the V gene TRBV18, with 7 positions matching TRBD1. This CDR3 comprises 15 residues. V shed 6 bases and J 2 bases; nucleotides not matched to a gene: 7. Germline loops: CDR1 KGHSH, CDR2 LQKENI. This chain's CDR3 is CASSRQGRGNQPQHF. CDR3 nucleotides: TGTGCCAGCTCTCGACAGGGTAGGGGCAATCAGCCCCAGCATTTT.

This clonotype came up once. The chain joins TRBV15 to TRBJ1-1, with D unclear. The CDR3 runs 13 residues. The germline gives CDR1 LNHNV, CDR2 YYDKDF (reference sequence). V was pared by 0 bases and J by 7 bases, with 9 bases between. CDR3 coding DNA: TGTGCCACCAGCAGAGATAGACCAGTTGAAGCTTTCTTT. Translation: CATSRDRPVEAFF.

V gene TRBV5-1 combines with J gene TRBJ2-1, with D possibly matching TRBD1 (5 bases). TRBJ2-7 matches the DNA end more closely, so the J call is doubtful. CDR1 and CDR2 (germline): SGHRS, YFSETQ. The CDR3 is 13 amino acids. In DNA, the CDR3 is TGCGCCAGCAGCTTGTTACAGGAGTACGAGCAGTACTTC. Protein product: CASSLLQEYEQYF.

The chain combines TRBV30 with TRBJ2-7; weak D call: TRBD1 (5 bases). The CDR3 is made up of 14 amino acids. Germline V CDR1 and CDR2: GTSNPN, SVGIG (reference sequence). Trimming left V 0 bases short and J 3 bases short, with 12 bases between. The CDR3 region has the DNA TGTGCCTGGAGTGTACCCTGGGGCAACTACGAGCAGTACTTC. It translates to CAWSVPWGNYEQYF.

The chain joins TRBV20-1 to TRBJ2-3, with 7 bases that match TRBD1. Germline V CDR1 and CDR2: DFQATT, SNEGSKA (reference sequence). With 2 bases clipped from V and 2 bases from J, the junction kept 4 bases outside the gene matches. CDR3 length equals 14 residues. CDR3 sequence reads: CSARIGGPTDTQYF. The DNA for the CDR3 is TGCAGTGCTAGAATAGGGGGCCCCACAGATACGCAGTATTTT.

This clonotype was counted between two and nine times. V gene TRBV20-1 combines with J gene TRBJ2-3; no clear D. The length of the CDR3 is 13 residues. Germline V lookup: CDR1 DFQATT, CDR2 SNEGSKA (reference sequence). The V and J ends lost 4 bases and 3 bases respectively, with 11 bases between them. CDR3 protein: CSATLDATDTQYF. CDR3 in DNA: TGCAGTGCTACCTTGGACGCGACAGATACGCAGTATTTT.

The chain is built from TRBV24-1 and TRBJ2-7; D is undetermined. Trimming pared 2 bases from V and 5 bases from J, leaving 9 bases between. The CDR3 loop spans 13 amino acids. CDR1 is KGHDR and CDR2 is SFDVKD in the germline V gene. The CDR3, as DNA: TGTGCCACCAGTGATTCGGGTAGCCACGAGCAGTACTTC. Translated: CATSDSGSHEQYF.

This clonotype came up a few times. This chain connects TRBV12-3 or TRBV12-4 to TRBJ2-3; 9 bases are shared with TRBD1. The CDR3 covers 16 residues. V shed 5 bases and J 7 bases; nucleotides not matched to a gene: 13. CDR3 coding DNA: TGTGCCAGCAGTCGAAACCGGGACAGGGATACACATACGCAGTATTTT. This translates into CASSRNRDRDTHTQYF.

As for this clonotype: Mismatch with germline at one junction end may stem from a read error. This chain links TRBV10-2 with TRBJ2-7; 12 bases are a match to TRBD2. This CDR3 spans 16 amino acids. Germline-derived CDR1 and CDR2 are WSHSY and SAAADI. CDR3 sequence (DNA): TGCGCCAGCAGTGAGTCCGCTAGCGGGGGGGCCTATGAGCAGTACTTC. It yields the protein CASSESASGGAYEQYF.

CDR3 nucleotide sequence: TGTGCCAGCAGTGAAGGGGACAGAACCTACGAGCAGTACTTC. Encoded protein: CASSEGDRTYEQYF. The rearrangement uses TRBV2 and TRBJ2-7; 7 positions match TRBD1. This CDR3 spans 14 amino acids. The trim removed 1 base at V and 2 bases at J, leaving 2 bases unmatched. The germline V gene has CDR1 SNHLY and CDR2 FYNNEI. Full variable domain (missing parts from reference TRBV2 and TRBJ2-7): EPEVTQTPSHQVTQMGQEVILRCVPISNHLYFYWYRQILGQKVEFLVSFYNNEISEKSEIFDDQFSVERPDGSNFTLKIRSTKLEDSAMYFCASSEGDRTYEQYFGPGTRLTVT.